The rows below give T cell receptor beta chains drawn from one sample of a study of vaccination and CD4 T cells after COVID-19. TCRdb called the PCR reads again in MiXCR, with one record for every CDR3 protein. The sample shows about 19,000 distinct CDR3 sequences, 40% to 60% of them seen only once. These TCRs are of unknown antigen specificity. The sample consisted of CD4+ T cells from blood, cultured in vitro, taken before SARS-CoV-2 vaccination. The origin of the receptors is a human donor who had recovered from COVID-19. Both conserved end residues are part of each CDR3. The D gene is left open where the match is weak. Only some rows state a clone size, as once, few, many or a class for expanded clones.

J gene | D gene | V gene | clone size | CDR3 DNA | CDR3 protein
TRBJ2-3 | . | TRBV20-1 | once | TGCAGTGCTAGAGACTCGGGCACAGATACGCAGTATTTT | CSARDSGTDTQYF
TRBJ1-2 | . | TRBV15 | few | TGTGCCACCAGCAGAGATCTTGGGATTCCCTATGGCTACACCTTC | CATSRDLGIPYGYTF
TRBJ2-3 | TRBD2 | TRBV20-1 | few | TGCAGTGCTAGTGGGCTAGCGGCAGATACGCAGTATTTT | CSASGLAADTQYF
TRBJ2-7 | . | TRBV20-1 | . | TGCAGTGCTAGGGGGGGGCTTGGAGCGGGAAGCTCCTACGAGCAGTACTTC | CSARGGLGAGSSYEQYF
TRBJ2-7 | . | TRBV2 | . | TGTGCCAGCAGTGTGGGCAGACGCTACGAGCAGTACTTC | CASSVGRRYEQYF
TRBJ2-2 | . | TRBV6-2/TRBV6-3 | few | TGTGCCAGCAGTTACTCCCCCGAGGGTAGCGGGGAGCTGTTTTTT | CASSYSPEGSGELFF
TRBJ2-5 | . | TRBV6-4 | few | TGTGCCAGCAGCCTCCGGGACCCACACAAAGTGACCCAGTACTTC | CASSLRDPHKVTQYF
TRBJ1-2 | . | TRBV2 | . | TGTGCCAGCAGGGGCAGGAACTATGGCTACACCTTC | CASRGRNYGYTF
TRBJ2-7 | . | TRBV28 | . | TGTGCCAGCAGTTCAAACGACAGAATCCGAAGGGCCTACGAGCAGTACTTC | CASSSNDRIRRAYEQYF
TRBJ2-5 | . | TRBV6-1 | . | TGTGCCAGCAGTCTTGGCATCGGGAGCCAAGAGACCCAGTACTTC | CASSLGIGSQETQYF
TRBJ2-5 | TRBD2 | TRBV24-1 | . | TGTGCCACCAGTGATAGGACTAGCGATAGGGAGACCCAGTACTTC | CATSDRTSDRETQYF
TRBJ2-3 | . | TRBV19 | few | TGTGCCAGTAGTTCGCCAGGGAGATCGCCTTCGCAGTATTTT | CASSSPGRSPSQYF
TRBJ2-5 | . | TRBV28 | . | TGTGCCAGCAGTTTTCTGACGGAAAGTCTCCGACGGGAGACCCAGTACTTC | CASSFLTESLRRETQYF
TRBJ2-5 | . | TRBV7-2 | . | TGTGCCAGCAGCTTAGGACTGAGGGAGACCCAGTACTTC | CASSLGLRETQYF
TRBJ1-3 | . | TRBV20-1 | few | TGCAGTGCTAACGGACAGCTTAGCTCTGGAAACACCATATATTTT | CSANGQLSSGNTIYF
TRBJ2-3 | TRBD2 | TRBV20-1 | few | TGCAGTGCTAGAGATTCCACTAGCGGGAGAGTCACAGATACGCAGTATTTT | CSARDSTSGRVTDTQYF
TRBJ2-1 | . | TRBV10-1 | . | TGCGCCAGCAGTGAGTGGCGGGACAATGAGCAGTTCTTC | CASSEWRDNEQFF
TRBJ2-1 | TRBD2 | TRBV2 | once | TGTGCCAGCAGCGCGGGACTAGCGGGAGTCAATGAGCAGTTCTTC | CASSAGLAGVNEQFF
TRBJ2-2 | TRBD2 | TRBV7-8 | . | TGTGCCAGCAGCTTAGTGCTAGCGGGAGGGAACACCGGGGAGCTGTTTTTT | CASSLVLAGGNTGELFF